This TCR beta chain emerged from a study of cytomegalovirus exposure and HLA in healthy donors. Across the whole study: Both the roughly 120 validation repertoires and the approximately 670 first-cohort repertoires used the same platform, as reported by a later analysis.

Germline CDR1 is SGHAT and CDR2 is FQNNGV. This CDR3 spans 14 amino acids. V was shortened by 7 bases and J by 6 bases, with 17 bases between the two germline ends. These donors were members of the approximately 110-subject validation cohort, a group separate from the roughly 670-subject first cohort. Generated by immunoSEQ multiplex PCR, the TCRdb table keeps only in-frame clones and is missing some. The sample shows 100,000 to 150,000 clones, 70% to 90% of them seen only once. The source is a woman aged 18-30 years in good health and CMV-seronegative. V is TRBV11-2 and J is TRBJ2-3; no clear D gene. Sequences were obtained from PBMCs. The CDR3 loop reads CASTPDLMNDTQYF. CDR3 bases: TGTGCCAGCACCCCCGATCTAATGAATGATACGCAGTATTTT. Together with reference TRBV11-2 and TRBJ2-3, the CDR3 gives the full variable domain: EAGVAQSPRYKIIEKRQSVAFWCNPISGHATLYWYQQILGQGPKLLIQFQNNGVVDDSQLPKDRFSAERLKGVDSTLKIQPAKLEDSAVYLCASTPDLMNDTQYFGPGTRLTVL.